This T cell receptor beta chain is drawn from a study of cytomegalovirus exposure and HLA in healthy donors (dated by TCRdb to the late 2010s). For the study in its entirety: In an earlier analysis of 450 to 750 of the donors, under 300 Gb of sequence data and 100 million or so unique TCR beta sequences from 150 million to 200 million T cells were reported. Because of strong linkage in the cohort, roughly five DR-DQ haplotypes were treated as single units for association and clustering. The number of donors typed differed by locus, with about 629-640 for A, B, C, DRB1 and DQB1, more than 500 for DQA1, 600 to 610 for DPA1, and roughly 450 for DPB1. Among the roughly 390 genotyped donors, about 83% belonged to the genetic ancestry cluster associated with self-reported Caucasian donors. To decide whether each TCR beta V gene segment behaved as functional or pseudogenic, an earlier analysis of fewer than 750 of the donors relied on high-throughput TCR beta sequencing. In the later analysis, no new phenotypic data were used to find candidate immune exposures; instead, reliance was placed on TCR beta sequences and their occurrence across donors. HLA typing included class I and class II loci at four-digit resolution. All discovery cohort repertoires had been generated using a single sequencing platform. The study aimed to test whether signatures of past pathogen exposure could be identified by cataloging public T cell receptors. Along with the roughly 670-subject first cohort, a separate validation cohort of 120 different subjects was used. Approximately 310 gigabases of sequencing data and approximately 85 million unique TCR sequences were included in an early release covering over 600 HLA-typed donors. To predict cytomegalovirus infection status, the study combined high-throughput TCR immunosequencing, statistical association of individual TCRs with disease status, and machine learning. Donor age, sex, ethnicity and CMV serostatus were compiled together with the repertoire data. In a later analysis, previously published TCR beta repertoires from 550 to 700 donors were re-analyzed and high-resolution HLA genotyping was added so that TCR occurrence patterns could be studied. The T cell repertoires of under 700 subjects were profiled by immunosequencing and related to cytomegalovirus serostatus. Among approximately 370 genotyped donors of the cohort, an average of approximately 240,000 unique TCR beta nucleotide sequences was sequenced per donor, of which roughly 17% were non-productive. In a later genetic analysis, genome-wide SNP genotypes for about 55% of the 666 donors were used, and that subset was treated as a discovery cohort.

The cohort comprised fewer than 700 healthy bone marrow donors. Cohort members were all nominally healthy when sampled, although unrecorded immune exposures were likely present. The donor was CMV seropositive and belonged to the group of a few hundred seropositive cohort members. A peripheral blood sample was collected from each donor, and TCR beta sequencing was performed on peripheral blood mononuclear cells. Genomic DNA was extracted from the blood cell samples with the Qiagen DNeasy Blood Extraction Kit. V is trimmed back by 5 bases and J by 7 bases, and the junction contains 5 bases that no gene match accounts for. Reading from cysteine to phenylalanine, the CDR3 counts 13 amino acids. Left in the record is the CDR3 DNA by itself, 39 bases read in frame from the first base. CDR1 LGHNA and CDR2 YNFKEQ are derived from the germline V gene. Beyond this particular receptor, the publication reports: Correlated functional status among segregating V segments might reflect linkage disequilibrium, but an unknown experimental factor could not be ruled out. In an earlier analysis of fewer than 750 of the donors, most TCR beta V segments were observed in productive rearrangements about 90% or about 30% of the time, broadly matching IMGT annotations. In a later analysis, the rate of TCR association differed among HLA loci, with DRB1 alleles having the most associated TCRs and HLA-C alleles having the fewest. Some IMGT-functional V segments, including TRBV6-2 and TRBV6-3, could not be told apart with the 87-base-pair reads, so those segments were excluded. At a false discovery rate of 0.05, a later analysis linked about 17,000 TCR beta sequences to specific HLA alleles. A cluster of highly shared sequence variants was judged likely to represent a technical artifact of the sequencing pipeline. In the study, about 150 TCR beta chains were listed as associated with cytomegalovirus. In a later analysis, several top co-occurrence clusters were reported to appear linked to parvovirus B19, influenza, CMV and Epstein-Barr virus. V-gene and J-gene trimming of TCR beta chains was associated with a missense DCLRE1C variant in a later genetic analysis, and the association was replicated in an independent cohort. Because counts were too low, approximately 18 rarely observed V segments, including chromosome 9 orphons, were excluded from the earlier analysis of roughly 580 of the donors. Compared with equally common non-associated chains, HLA-associated TCR beta chains in a later analysis were more clonally expanded and had lower generation probabilities. When HLA alleles, especially DR and DQ, strongly co-occurred, attributing TCR associations to individual alleles was difficult. The authors suggested that the approach could potentially be generalized to other disease states and immunological phenotypes. Only TCR beta chains were sequenced in this cohort, and the absence of alpha or paired-chain data limited detectable features. A later genetic analysis reported fewer N-insertions in productive TCRs among donors in an Asian-associated ancestry cluster than the approximately 700-donor mean. The only immune exposure information available for the cohort was CMV serostatus. A further reported finding was that TCR beta sequences accurately predicted the HLA-A and HLA-B alleles for most subjects in the first cohort. According to a later analysis, most CMV-associated TCR beta chains appeared to be HLA-restricted, and the HLA associations seemed to be driven largely by CMV exposure. Because HLA typing was unavailable for some donors at each locus, only the typed subset was used in association tests. The classifier was reported to diagnose cytomegalovirus status with high specificity and sensitivity in both the original cohort and the validation cohort. In vitro tests confirmed that a few of the cytomegalovirus-associated TCR beta chains recognize cytomegalovirus antigens. Most TCR sequences were seen in very few donors, while some public TCRs were found in many individuals. Roughly uniform sequencing depth across donors was assumed in presence/absence analyses, although this assumption may not hold.

As concerns this clone: Its antigen remains undetermined. The record has no base qualities; no much larger clone is one base away.

The library was prepared using the immunoSEQ multiplex PCR assay. For the multiplex PCR, a mixture combining 60 forward primers for TCR Vbeta segments and 13 reverse primers for TCR Jbeta segments was used. Amplification of the CDR3 region of rearranged TCR beta genes was performed with a multiplex PCR assay on genomic DNA. On the Illumina HiSeq System, the amplified TCR beta libraries were sequenced as 87-base-pair reads. On the study's bioinformatics: In a later analysis, some 80 million unique TCR beta chains were counted across the roughly 610 repertoires, and about 9.9 million of these chains were shared by at least two donors. To remove PCR and sequencing errors, raw reads were error-corrected and collapsed into unique sequences using a nearest-neighbor algorithm that merged closely related sequences. To assign V, D and J gene segments, CDR3 sequences were aligned to IMGT reference sequences. For a sequence to be retained, at least a six-nucleotide match to both a V gene segment and a J gene segment was required. Rearrangements were classified as productive when the CDR3 lacked stop codons and remained in frame with V and J, and all other rearrangements were classified as non-productive. Following IMGT convention, CDR3 was defined as the stretch from the second conserved V-encoded cysteine up to the conserved J-encoded phenylalanine. The earlier analysis of fewer than 700 of the donors excluded sequences that lacked an unambiguous match to a single V gene segment. In an earlier analysis of approximately 610 of the donors, V segments were called functional above 56.7% productive rearrangements and were called segregating when the between-donor standard deviation exceeded 5%. To diagnose cytomegalovirus status from the catalog of TCR beta chain sequences, a statistical classification framework was built. In a later analysis, V and J genes were assigned by comparing TCR nucleotide sequences against IMGT/GENE-DB human TR gene sequences. In a later analysis, CDR3 sequences and most-parsimonious VDJ recombination scenarios were assigned using the TCRdist pipeline. A later analysis defined each TCR beta chain by its CDR3 amino acid sequence plus V-gene family, and excluded reads lacking a unique V-gene family. As a way to deal with suspected cross-contamination and a sequencing artifact, a later analysis dropped 450 to 600 nucleotide sequences that were highly shared and had low generation probability. A later analysis calculated a clonal expansion index for each public chain from normalized within-repertoire ranks of inferred template counts. Generation probabilities in a later analysis came from a VDJ recombination model fitted to out-of-frame rearrangements, and those results were checked against IGoR. In a later analysis, TCR-TCR, TCR-HLA and TCR-CMV co-occurrence was scored with hypergeometric tests, and a repertoire-size bias correction was applied to TCR pairs. False discovery rates were estimated in a later analysis by permuting HLA or CMV assignments 20 times. A later analysis grouped co-occurring TCRs with DBSCAN, adding TCRdist sequence similarity when clustering within HLA-allele-positive subsets. Co-occurrence clustering excluded repertoires with fewer than 30,000 or more than 120,000 public chains, plus five with anomalous nucleotide sharing. In TCRdb, the immuneACCESS table is reduced to in-frame sequences with V and J assigned. These tables do not hold every clone; where another copy was compared, an unresolved V gene accounts for under half, and the others remain unexplained. That table furnishes V, J and clone size, whereas the DNA furnished D and trimming. In this sample the table shows about 200,000 clones, roughly 80% of which occur a single time. The ten largest clones add up to around 0.38% of the sample.

The receptor chain draws on TRBV4-2 and TRBJ1-1; 9 junctional bases match TRBD1. This sequence was found in a male donor in good health and CMV-seropositive. The sequenced sample was PBMCs. CDR3 protein: CASSFGTGSEAFF. The nucleotide sequence is given as TGTGCCAGCAGCTTCGGGACAGGGAGTGAAGCTTTCTTT.